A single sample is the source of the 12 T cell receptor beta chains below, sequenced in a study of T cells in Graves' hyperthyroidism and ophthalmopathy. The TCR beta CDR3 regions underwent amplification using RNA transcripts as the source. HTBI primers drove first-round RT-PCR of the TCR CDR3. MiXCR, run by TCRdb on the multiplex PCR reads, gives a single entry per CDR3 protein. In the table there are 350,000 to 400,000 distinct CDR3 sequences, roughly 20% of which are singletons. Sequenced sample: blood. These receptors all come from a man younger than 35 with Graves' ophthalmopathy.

The CDR3 sequence: CSARKTSGVTATGELFF. In DNA form, the CDR3 reads TGCAGTGCTAGAAAGACTAGCGGTGTCACCGCCACCGGGGAGCTGTTTTTT. The chain carries TRBV20-1 and TRBJ2-2; TRBD2 matches 9 bases. Germline CDR1 and CDR2: DFQATT and SNEGSKA (reference sequence). The CDR3 length is 17 residues. After removal of 2 bases from V and 4 bases from J, the junction contained 11 bases not matched to a gene.

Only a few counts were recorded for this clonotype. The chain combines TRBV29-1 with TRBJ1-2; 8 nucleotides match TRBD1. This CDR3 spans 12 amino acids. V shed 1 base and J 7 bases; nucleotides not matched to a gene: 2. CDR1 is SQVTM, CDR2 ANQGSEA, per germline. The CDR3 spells CSVEGTGGGYTF. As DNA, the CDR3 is TGCAGCGTTGAAGGAACAGGGGGTGGCTACACCTTC.

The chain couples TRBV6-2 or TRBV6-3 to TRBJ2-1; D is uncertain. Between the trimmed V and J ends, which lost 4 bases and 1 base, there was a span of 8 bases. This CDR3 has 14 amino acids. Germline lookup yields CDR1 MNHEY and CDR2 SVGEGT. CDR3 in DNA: TGTGCCAGCAGTTCTCCTACGTCCTACAATGAGCAGTTCTTC. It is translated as CASSSPTSYNEQFF.

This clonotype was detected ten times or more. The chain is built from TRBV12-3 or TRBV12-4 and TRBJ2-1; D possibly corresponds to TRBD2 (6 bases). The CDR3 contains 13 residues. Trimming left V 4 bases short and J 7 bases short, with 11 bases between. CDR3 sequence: CASSSQSGNEQFF. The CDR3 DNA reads TGTGCCAGCAGTTCACAAAGCGGGAATGAGCAGTTCTTC.

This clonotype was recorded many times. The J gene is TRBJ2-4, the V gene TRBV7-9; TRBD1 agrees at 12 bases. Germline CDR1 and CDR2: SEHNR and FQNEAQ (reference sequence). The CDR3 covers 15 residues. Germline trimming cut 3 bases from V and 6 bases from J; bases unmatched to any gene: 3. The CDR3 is CASSLGTGGLNIQYF. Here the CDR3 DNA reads TGTGCCAGCAGCTTGGGGACAGGGGGCCTAAACATTCAGTACTTC.

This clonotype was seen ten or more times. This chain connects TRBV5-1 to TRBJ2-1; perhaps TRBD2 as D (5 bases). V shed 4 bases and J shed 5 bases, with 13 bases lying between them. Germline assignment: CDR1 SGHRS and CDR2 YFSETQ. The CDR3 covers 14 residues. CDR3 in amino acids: CASSPLVGDNEQFF. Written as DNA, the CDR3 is TGCGCCAGCAGCCCACTAGTCGGGGACAATGAGCAGTTCTTC.

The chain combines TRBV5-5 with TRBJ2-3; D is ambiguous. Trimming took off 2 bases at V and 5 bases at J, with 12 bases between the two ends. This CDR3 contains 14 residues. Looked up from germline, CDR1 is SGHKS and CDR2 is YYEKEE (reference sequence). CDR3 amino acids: CASSFSQEEDTQYF. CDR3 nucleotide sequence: TGTGCCAGCAGCTTTTCCCAGGAAGAAGATACGCAGTATTTT.

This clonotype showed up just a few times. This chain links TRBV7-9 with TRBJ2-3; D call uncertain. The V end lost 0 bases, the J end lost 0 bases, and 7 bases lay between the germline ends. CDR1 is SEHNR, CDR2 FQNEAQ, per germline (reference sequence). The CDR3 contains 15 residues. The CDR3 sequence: CASSLALESTDTQYF. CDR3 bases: TGTGCCAGCAGCTTAGCGTTGGAGAGCACAGATACGCAGTATTTT.

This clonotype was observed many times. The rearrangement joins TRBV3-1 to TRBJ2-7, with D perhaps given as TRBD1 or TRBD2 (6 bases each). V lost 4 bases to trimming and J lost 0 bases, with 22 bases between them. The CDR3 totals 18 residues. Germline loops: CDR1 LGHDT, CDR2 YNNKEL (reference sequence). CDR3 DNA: TGTGCCAGCAGCCGGGATAGGGGGTTAGCGGTGAGCTCCTACGAGCAGTACTTC. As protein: CASSRDRGLAVSSYEQYF.

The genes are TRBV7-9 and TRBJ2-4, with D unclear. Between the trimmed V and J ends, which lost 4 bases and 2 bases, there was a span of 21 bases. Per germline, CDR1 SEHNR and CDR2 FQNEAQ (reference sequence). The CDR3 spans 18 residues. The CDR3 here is CASSSTISGSGSKNIQYF. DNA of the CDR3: TGTGCCAGCAGCTCAACAATCTCGGGCAGTGGGTCCAAAAACATTCAGTACTTC.

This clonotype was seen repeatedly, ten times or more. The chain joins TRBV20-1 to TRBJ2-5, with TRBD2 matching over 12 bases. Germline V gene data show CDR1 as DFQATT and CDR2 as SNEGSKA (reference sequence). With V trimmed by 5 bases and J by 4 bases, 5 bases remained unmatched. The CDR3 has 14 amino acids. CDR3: CSAELAGGRETQYF. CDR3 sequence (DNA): TGCAGTGCTGAACTAGCGGGGGGTCGAGAGACCCAGTACTTC.

For the CDR3, the DNA is TGTGCCATCCCGAGGGGAGATACGCAGTATTTT. As protein: CAIPRGDTQYF. V is TRBV7-3 and J is TRBJ2-3; perhaps D is TRBD1 or TRBD2 (5 bases each). The CDR3 sequence is 11 residues long. Germline V gene data show CDR1 as SGHTA and CDR2 as FQGTGA. Trimming left V 10 bases short and J 5 bases short, with 10 bases between.